The rows below give T cell receptor beta chains drawn from one sample of a study of blood T cell repertoires in COVID-19. Method: immunoSEQ multiplex PCR; TCRdb's copy keeps in-frame clones and lacks some. Of 400,000 or so clones listed, roughly 88% are singletons. What was sequenced was PBMCs or T cells enriched from blood (not recorded which). The source is a woman between 35 and 50 years old with acute COVID-19. Both conserved end residues are part of each CDR3. Fields, in order: CDR3 length, clone size, V gene, J gene, D gene, CDR3 protein, CDR3 DNA. D genes are given only for firm matches. Not every row has a clone size; where given, it reads once, few, many or a size class.

16,NA,TRBV23-1,TRBJ1-2,NA,CASRRRQLKTNYGYTF,TGCGCCAGCAGAAGGAGACAGTTGAAGACAAACTATGGCTACACCTTC
14,NA,TRBV7-2,TRBJ1-1,TRBD1,CASSLDRGNTEAFF,TGTGCCAGCAGCTTAGACAGGGGTAACACTGAAGCTTTCTTT
16,NA,TRBV7-9,TRBJ1-5,TRBD1,CASSYLGQGAWEPQHF,TGTGCCAGCAGCTACCTCGGACAGGGGGCTTGGGAGCCCCAGCATTTT
13,NA,TRBV5-4,TRBJ2-1,NA,CASSFGGGNEQFF,TGTGCCAGCAGCTTTGGGGGCGGCAATGAGCAGTTCTTC
15,few,TRBV10-3,TRBJ2-1,TRBD2,CAISEGLAGGNEQFF,TGTGCCATCAGCGAGGGACTAGCGGGGGGGAATGAGCAGTTCTTC
14,NA,TRBV6-5,TRBJ1-5,TRBD1,CASSPWTGSQPQHF,TGTGCCAGCAGTCCCTGGACAGGGTCACAGCCCCAGCATTTT
16,NA,TRBV6-1,TRBJ2-7,TRBD2,CASSVTLAGGLDEQYF,TGTGCCAGCAGTGTAACCCTAGCGGGGGGGCTGGACGAGCAGTACTTC
16,few,TRBV5-1,TRBJ2-3,TRBD2,CASSLAGGWDSDTQYF,TGCGCCAGCAGCTTGGCCGGGGGGTGGGATTCAGATACGCAGTATTTT
13,NA,TRBV29-1,TRBJ1-5,TRBD1,CSVGQGVDQPQHF,TGCAGCGTGGGACAGGGGGTAGACCAGCCCCAGCATTTT
16,NA,TRBV6-6,TRBJ1-5,TRBD1,CASSYGPGQGNQPQHF,TGTGCCAGCAGTTACGGACCTGGACAGGGGAATCAGCCCCAGCATTTT
16,NA,TRBV3-1/TRBV3-2,TRBJ2-7,NA,CASSQGINRRNHEQYF,TGTGCCAGCAGCCAAGGGATCAACAGGAGAAACCACGAGCAGTACTTC
15,NA,TRBV5-1,TRBJ2-7,TRBD1,CASSKGQGQPYEQYF,TGCGCCAGCAGCAAGGGACAGGGGCAACCCTACGAGCAGTACTTC
15,NA,TRBV9,TRBJ2-7,TRBD1,CASGRQGSSSYEQYF,TGTGCCAGCGGGAGACAGGGGTCCTCGTCCTACGAGCAGTACTTC